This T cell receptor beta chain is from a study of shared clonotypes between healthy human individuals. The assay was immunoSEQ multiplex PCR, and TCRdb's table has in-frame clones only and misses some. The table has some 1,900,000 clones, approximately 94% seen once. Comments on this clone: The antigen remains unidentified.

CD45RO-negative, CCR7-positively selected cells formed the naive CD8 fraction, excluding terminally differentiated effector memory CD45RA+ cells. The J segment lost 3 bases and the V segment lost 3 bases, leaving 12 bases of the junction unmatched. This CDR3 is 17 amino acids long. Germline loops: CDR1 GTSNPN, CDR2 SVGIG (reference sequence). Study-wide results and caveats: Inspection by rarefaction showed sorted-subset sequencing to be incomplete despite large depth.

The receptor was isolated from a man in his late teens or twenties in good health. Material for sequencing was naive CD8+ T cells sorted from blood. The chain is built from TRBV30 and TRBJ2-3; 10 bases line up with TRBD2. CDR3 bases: TGTGCCTGGAGCCCCCTGGGGGGGACTAGCGAAACAGATACGCAGTATTTT. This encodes CAWSPLGGTSETDTQYF. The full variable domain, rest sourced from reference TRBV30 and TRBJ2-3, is SQTIHQWPATLVQPVGSPLSLECTVEGTSNPNLYWYRQAAGRGLQLLFYSVGIGQISSEVPQNLSASRPQDRQFILSSKKLLLSDSGFYLCAWSPLGGTSETDTQYFGPGTRLTVL.